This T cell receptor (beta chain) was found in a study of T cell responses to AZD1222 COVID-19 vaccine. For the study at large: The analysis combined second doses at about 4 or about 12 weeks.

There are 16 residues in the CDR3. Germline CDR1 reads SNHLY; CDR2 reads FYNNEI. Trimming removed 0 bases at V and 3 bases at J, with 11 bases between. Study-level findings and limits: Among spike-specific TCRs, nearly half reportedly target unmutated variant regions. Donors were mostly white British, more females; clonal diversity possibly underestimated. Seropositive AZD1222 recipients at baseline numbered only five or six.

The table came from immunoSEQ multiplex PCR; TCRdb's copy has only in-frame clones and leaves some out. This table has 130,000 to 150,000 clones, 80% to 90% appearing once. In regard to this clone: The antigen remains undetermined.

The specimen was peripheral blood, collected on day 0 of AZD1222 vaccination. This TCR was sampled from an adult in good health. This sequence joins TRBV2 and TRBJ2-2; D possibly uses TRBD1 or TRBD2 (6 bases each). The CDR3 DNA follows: TGTGCCAGCAGTGAAGCTGGAGGGGGGCACACCGGGGAGCTGTTTTTT. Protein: CASSEAGGGHTGELFF.